Following are 30 T cell receptor beta chains from one sample sequenced in a study of T-cell reconstitution after alpha-beta-depleted transplantation in children. TCRbeta library construction was performed incorporating unique molecular identifiers. TCRdb passed the PCR reads through MiXCR, listing each CDR3 protein once. The sample holds a few hundred thousand distinct CDR3 sequences; about 14% are singletons and the top ten take around 4.5%. This material consisted of PBMCs, taken from the stem cell graft. Receptors were obtained from a human donor who donated a stem cell graft to a child with Fanconi anemia.

This chain joins TRBV20-1 and TRBJ2-5, with 7 bases identical to TRBD2. The CDR3 contains 13 residues. The J segment lost 5 bases and the V segment lost 0 bases, leaving 3 bases of the junction unmatched. Germline values: CDR1 DFQATT, CDR2 SNEGSKA (reference sequence). The CDR3 nucleotides are TGCAGTGCTAGAGATGTGGGGGGGGAGACCCAGTACTTC. Its translation: CSARDVGGETQYF.

J is TRBJ2-1 and V is TRBV5-1; the D gene is possibly TRBD1 (5 bases). The V gene lost 0 bases and the J gene lost 4 bases, with 11 bases spanning the gap. The CDR3 extends over 15 amino acids. Per the germline V gene, CDR1 is SGHRS and CDR2 is YFSETQ. In DNA form, the CDR3 reads TGCGCCAGCAGCTTGGACCCAGGACAATACAATGAGCAGTTCTTC. This codes for CASSLDPGQYNEQFF.

This clonotype was observed a few times. The V call is TRBV18, the J call TRBJ2-3; 9 positions match TRBD2. V trimming: 7 bases; J trimming: 2 bases; junction bases outside the gene matches: 10. This CDR3 is 16 amino acids long. Germline V gene data show CDR1 as KGHSH and CDR2 as LQKENI. The CDR3 sequence is CASFPHSGGDTDTQYF. DNA for the CDR3: TGTGCCAGCTTCCCTCATAGCGGGGGTGACACAGATACGCAGTATTTT.

The genes are TRBV5-1 and TRBJ2-1, with 8 bases fitting TRBD2. The CDR3 has 16 residues. V trimming: 2 bases; J trimming: 7 bases; junction bases outside the gene matches: 11. Germline CDR1 SGHRS, CDR2 YFSETQ. The CDR3 loop is CASSFLAGGRYNEQFF. The CDR3 DNA sequence: TGCGCCAGCAGCTTTTTGGCGGGGGGCCGTTATAATGAGCAGTTCTTC.

About this clonotype: The CDR3 does not end in the conserved phenylalanine or tryptophan, so this is likely a read error. This chain joins TRBV3-1 and TRBJ1-1; 9 nucleotides line up with TRBD1. Germline CDR1 reads LGHDT; CDR2 reads YNNKEL (reference sequence). The CDR3 has 15 residues. Trimming cost V 4 bases and J 3 bases; bases outside gene matches: 6. CDR3 DNA sequence: TGTGCCAGCAGCCGCCCCGGGACAGGGTACACTGAAGCTTTCATT. Its translation: CASSRPGTGYTEAFI.

The chain combines TRBV3-1 with TRBJ1-1; no reliable D call. The length of the CDR3 is 11 residues. The germline V gene has CDR1 LGHDT and CDR2 YNNKEL (reference sequence). V lost 10 bases and J lost 5, with 11 bases in between. The CDR3 nucleotides read TGTGCCACCACCGGGAGAACTGAAGCTTTCTTT. It is translated as CATTGRTEAFF.

This clonotype has more than one count but fewer than ten. The chain links TRBV5-4 to TRBJ2-7; D uncertain. This CDR3 region has 14 residues. The V and J ends lost 3 bases and 3 bases respectively, with 13 bases between them. The V gene's germline CDR1 is SGHNT and CDR2 YYREEE (reference sequence). The CDR3 DNA reads as TGTGCCAGCAGCTCGACACCCAAAAGCTACGAGCAGTACTTC. This translates into CASSSTPKSYEQYF.

At least ten counts were recorded for this clonotype. This sequence joins TRBV20-1 and TRBJ2-3; D is possibly TRBD2 (7 bases). CDR3 length: 14 residues. The germline V and J ends were trimmed by 2 bases and 5 bases, with 14 bases remaining between them. The germline V gene encodes CDR1 DFQATT and CDR2 SNEGSKA (reference sequence). DNA for the CDR3: TGCAGTGCTAGATACGGGGGGCGGGTAGATACGCAGTATTTT. Protein: CSARYGGRVDTQYF.

This clonotype was counted a few times. The V and J genes are TRBV5-1 and TRBJ2-2; 13 bases match TRBD2. Trimming at V came to 5 bases and at J to 4 bases, leaving 2 bases not matched to a gene. The CDR3 sequence is 15 residues long. Germline loops: CDR1 SGHRS, CDR2 YFSETQ. The CDR3 reads CASRRLAGGTGELFF. As DNA, the CDR3 is TGCGCCAGCAGGCGACTAGCGGGGGGCACCGGGGAGCTGTTTTTT. The whole variable domain, remainder taken from reference TRBV5-1 and TRBJ2-2, is KAGVTQTPRYLIKTRGQQVTLSCSPISGHRSVSWYQQTPGQGLQFLFEYFSETQRNKGNFPGRFSGRQFSNSRSEMNVSTLELGDSALYLCASRRLAGGTGELFFGEGSRLTVL.

This clonotype was observed at least ten times. The V call is TRBV7-9, the J call TRBJ1-1; D is ambiguous. The CDR3 totals 11 residues. Germline lookup yields CDR1 SEHNR and CDR2 FQNEAQ (reference sequence). V lost 1 base and J 10 bases, leaving 7 bases between the germline ends. CDR3 in DNA: TGTGCCAGCAGCTTAGACATAGGAGCTTTCTTT. Translation: CASSLDIGAFF.

The V gene is TRBV7-9, the J gene TRBJ2-6, with D possibly TRBD2 on 7 matching bases. CDR1 and CDR2 (germline): SEHNR, FQNEAQ (reference sequence). This CDR3 contains 17 residues. V lost 5 bases and J lost 4, with 18 bases in between. The chain's CDR3 is CASSPPRGGVGANVLTF. CDR3 bases: TGTGCCAGCAGCCCCCCTAGGGGGGGGGTCGGGGCCAACGTCCTGACTTTC.

Many counts were recorded for this clonotype. The chain couples TRBV29-1 to TRBJ2-7, with 8 positions matching TRBD1. V lost 7 bases, J lost 3 bases, and 5 bases stayed unmatched. The V gene's germline CDR1 is SQVTM and CDR2 ANQGSEA. This CDR3 contains 12 residues. The CDR3, as DNA: TGCAGCGCCGGACAGGGAGACTACGAGCAGTACTTC. Its translation: CSAGQGDYEQYF.

This clonotype occurred many times. J is TRBJ1-1 and V is TRBV6-4, with a possible D match to TRBD1 (5 bases). Germline V lookup: CDR1 MRHNA, CDR2 SNTAGT. V gave up 9 bases and J gave up 0 bases, with 20 bases separating them. The CDR3 has 16 amino acids. The CDR3 reads CASGKGLPSMNTEAFF. CDR3 DNA sequence: TGTGCCAGTGGCAAGGGGCTACCGAGCATGAACACTGAAGCTTTCTTT.

The sample holds many counts of this clonotype. V gene TRBV5-5 combines with J gene TRBJ2-3; 13 nucleotides align to TRBD2. The CDR3 runs 16 residues. V was pared by 4 bases and J by 4 bases, with 6 bases of the junction left unmatched. CDR1 is SGHKS, CDR2 YYEKEE, per germline (reference sequence). The CDR3 region is CASSPGLAGVSDTQYF. In DNA form, the CDR3 reads TGTGCCAGCAGCCCCGGACTAGCGGGGGTTTCAGATACGCAGTATTTT.

This clonotype was observed many times. The chain links TRBV3-1 to TRBJ1-5; D remains unclear. The germline gives CDR1 LGHDT, CDR2 YNNKEL (reference sequence). The CDR3 consists of 15 residues. V lost 1 base, J lost 1 base, and 8 bases lay in between. CDR3 coding DNA: TGTGCCAGCAGCCAAGGGACCCAGAGCAATCAGCCCCAGCATTTT. Translating gives CASSQGTQSNQPQHF.

This clonotype was seen at least ten times. V gene TRBV12-3 or TRBV12-4 combines with J gene TRBJ2-5; TRBD2 matches 9 bases. This CDR3 spans 15 amino acids. Unmatched junction bases numbered 8, after V lost 6 bases and J lost 3 bases. The CDR3 nucleotides are TGTGCCAGCAGATCCGGGACTAGCTTTAAAGAGACCCAGTACTTC. Its protein is CASRSGTSFKETQYF.

The chain has TRBV7-9 and TRBJ1-5, with no clear D. Germline CDR1 SEHNR, CDR2 FQNEAQ (reference sequence). The CDR3 has 14 residues. The V end was cut by 5 bases, the J end by 4 bases, with 12 bases between. The CDR3 protein is CASSRTDGNQPQHF. Here the CDR3 DNA reads TGTGCCAGCAGCCGAACGGACGGAAATCAGCCCCAGCATTTT.

In this sample, this clonotype turned up many times. The chain carries TRBV5-1 and TRBJ2-7; D uncertain. The germline V and J ends were trimmed by 0 bases and 1 base, with 8 bases remaining between them. CDR3 length: 14 amino acids. Germline CDR1 and CDR2: SGHRS and YFSETQ. As DNA, the CDR3 is TGCGCCAGCAGCTTGGGCGGTGATTCCTACGAGCAGTACTTC. Protein sequence: CASSLGGDSYEQYF.

The sample holds a few counts of this clonotype. DNA for the CDR3: TGTGCCAGCAGTCAATCCAGGCAGCTGATGTATGGCTACACCTTC. Protein sequence: CASSQSRQLMYGYTF. The chain has TRBV11-2 and TRBJ1-2; no firm D call. Between the trimmed V and J ends, which lost 6 bases and 5 bases, there was a span of 19 bases. This CDR3 spans 15 amino acids. Germline CDR1 SGHAT, CDR2 FQNNGV.

V and J are TRBV20-1 and TRBJ1-1; unclear D gene. CDR1 and CDR2 from the germline V gene are DFQATT and SNEGSKA (reference sequence). V dropped 0 bases and J dropped 10 bases, with 18 bases sitting between them. This CDR3 is 14 amino acids long. This CDR3 reads CSARDRVRSPSAFF. The CDR3 coding sequence is TGCAGTGCTAGAGATAGGGTTAGATCGCCTTCAGCTTTCTTT.

In its sample, this clonotype was seen many times. This sequence joins TRBV27 and TRBJ1-1, with a weak D call TRBD1 (6 bases). The CDR3 length is 14 residues. Germline V CDR1 and CDR2: MNHEY, SMNVEV (reference sequence). Trimming removed 3 bases at V and 5 bases at J, with 13 bases between. CDR3 nucleotide sequence: TGTGCCAGCAGTTTTATGGGGGGCCTAACTGAAGCTTTCTTT. Translating gives CASSFMGGLTEAFF.

This chain connects TRBV14 to TRBJ1-2; perhaps TRBD1 as D (6 bases). Trimming took off 4 bases at V and 6 bases at J, with 12 bases between the two ends. Germline lookup yields CDR1 SGHDN and CDR2 FVKESK. This CDR3 contains 13 residues. CDR3 sequence (DNA): TGTGCCAGCAGCCTTCAGGGGACTCATGGCTACACCTTC. This translates into CASSLQGTHGYTF.

This clonotype was seen at least ten times. The V gene is TRBV12-3 or TRBV12-4, the J gene TRBJ2-5; D not resolved. Trimming shortened V by 2 bases and J by 2 bases, and 9 bases separated the two germline ends. The CDR3 contains 14 residues. The chain's CDR3 is CASSLMTRQETQYF. CDR3 bases: TGTGCCAGCAGTTTAATGACCCGACAAGAGACCCAGTACTTC.

V usage is TRBV11-2 and J usage is TRBJ2-1; D is ambiguous. This CDR3 comprises 15 residues. The germline V and J ends were trimmed by 5 bases and 3 bases, with 14 bases remaining between them. CDR1 is SGHAT, CDR2 FQNNGV, per germline. The CDR3 sequence: CASSRGTHFYNEQFF. CDR3 in DNA: TGTGCCAGCAGCCGAGGTACACATTTCTACAATGAGCAGTTCTTC.

Many counts were recorded for this clonotype. The V and J genes are TRBV5-1 and TRBJ2-7; 12 bases are a match to TRBD2. The germline gives CDR1 SGHRS, CDR2 YFSETQ. This CDR3 is 15 amino acids long. The J segment lost 3 bases and the V segment lost 4 bases, leaving 5 bases of the junction unmatched. The CDR3 sequence: CASSAGLAGNYEQYF. CDR3 DNA: TGCGCCAGCAGCGCGGGACTAGCGGGTAACTACGAGCAGTACTTC. Variable domain in full (rest from reference TRBV5-1 and TRBJ2-7): KAGVTQTPRYLIKTRGQQVTLSCSPISGHRSVSWYQQTPGQGLQFLFEYFSETQRNKGNFPGRFSGRQFSNSRSEMNVSTLELGDSALYLCASSAGLAGNYEQYFGPGTRLTVT.

This clonotype came up many times. The chain is built from TRBV6-2 or TRBV6-3 and TRBJ2-7, with D hard to call. V lost 4 bases to trimming and J lost 5 bases, with 15 bases between them. Germline V gene data show CDR1 as MNHEY and CDR2 as SVGEGT. CDR3 size: 14 residues. The CDR3 region is CASSLGFDVNEQYF. CDR3 sequence (DNA): TGTGCCAGCAGTTTGGGATTTGACGTGAACGAGCAGTACTTC.

This clonotype was seen only a few times. V usage is TRBV4-3 and J usage is TRBJ2-5, with a possible D match to TRBD2 (6 bases). The V end was cut by 0 bases, the J end by 5 bases, with 10 bases between. This CDR3 comprises 14 residues. Germline V gene data show CDR1 as LGHNA and CDR2 as YSLEER. CDR3 region: CASSQEAGRETQYF. For the CDR3, the DNA is TGCGCCAGCAGCCAAGAGGCAGGGAGGGAGACCCAGTACTTC.

This clonotype was found many times. The V call is TRBV5-1, the J call TRBJ2-2; D unclear. Germline V gene sequence: CDR1 SGHRS, CDR2 YFSETQ. This CDR3 is 16 amino acids long. V lost 4 bases and J lost 2, with 15 bases in between. In DNA, the CDR3 is TGCGCCAGCAGCACGACACCACAAGGAAACACCGGGGAGCTGTTTTTT. As protein: CASSTTPQGNTGELFF.

This clonotype was seen a few times. The gene calls are TRBV6-1 and TRBJ2-3, with D unclear. V shed 6 bases and J shed 2 bases, with 18 bases lying between them. Germline V CDR1 and CDR2: MNHNS, SASEGT. The CDR3 covers 16 residues. DNA of the CDR3: TGTGCCAGCAGCCAAGGCACAAGGGCCCTCACAGATACGCAGTATTTT. Its protein is CASSQGTRALTDTQYF.

There are a few counts of this clonotype. The V gene is TRBV14, the J gene TRBJ2-1; D is uncertain. The CDR3 has 13 amino acids. V gave up 4 bases and J gave up 5 bases, with 9 bases separating them. Germline CDR1 reads SGHDN; CDR2 reads FVKESK. The CDR3 protein is CASSPARDNEQFF. CDR3 sequence (DNA): TGTGCCAGCAGCCCGGCTAGGGACAATGAGCAGTTCTTC.